This TCR beta chain originates from a study of OX40 agonist ivuxolimab in advanced cancers. Whole-study context: The study gave patients intravenous ivuxolimab at 0.01 to 10 mg/kg every 2 weeks. Study-wide results and caveats: Researchers did not establish what antigens the expanded peripheral T cells target. Clonal expansion was seen in CD4+ and CD8+ blood T cells by week 6 at 0.1 to 3.0 mg/kg.

Libraries were prepared by immunoSEQ multiplex PCR; TCRdb keeps only in-frame clonotypes and omits some of them. The sample lists roughly 49,000 clones; around nine tenths were seen once. Points on this clone: Antigen: not known.

The germline gives CDR1 SGHDN, CDR2 FVKESK. Trimming cost V 5 bases and J 4 bases, with 11 bases left between them. The CDR3 is 13 residues long. The chain combines TRBV14 with TRBJ1-2; possible D gene TRBD1, 6 bases. This clonotype originated in an adult with an advanced solid tumor such as melanoma, head and neck, liver or kidney cancer. Material: CD4+ or CD8+ T cells sorted from blood, obtained in a trial of the OX40 agonist ivuxolimab. The CDR3 sequence: CASSKGGVYGYTF. CDR3 DNA sequence: TGTGCCAGCAGCAAGGGGGGGGTCTATGGCTACACCTTC.